Here is one T cell receptor (beta chain) with its context. The antigen remains unidentified. This record comes from a study of metastatic and nonmetastatic thyroid tumors. Study information: Repertoire comparisons spanned blood and tumor or nodule tissue from malignant and benign thyroid patients.

The entire patient cohort was treatment-naive prior to thyroid surgery. Study-wide points: The reported finding was significantly higher TCR beta diversity in malignant thyroid tumors relative to benign nodules, in blood and tumor.

In the original analysis: Built for papillary thyroid cancer, a distant-metastasis classifier drew on CDR3 differences across clinicopathological groups. MiXCR re-clonotyped the PCR reads for TCRdb. What appears here as the V and J calls and clone size reflects TCRdb's work, not the paper's. The table has roughly 48,000 clones, around 20% seen once. The V gene's germline CDR1 is MGHRA and CDR2 YSYEKL. V dropped 0 bases and J dropped 4 bases, with 17 bases sitting between them. CDR3 length: 17 residues. What was sequenced was blood. This receptor was taken from a male donor with papillary thyroid cancer or a benign thyroid nodule (not recorded which). Some clones in this sample may be carry-over from other donors' samples. V and J are TRBV4-1 and TRBJ2-3, with D unclear. CDR3 sequence (DNA): TGCGCCAGCAGCCAAGATCAGCCGGCGATTTCTGCAGATACGCAGTATTTT. Translating it yields CASSQDQPAISADTQYF.